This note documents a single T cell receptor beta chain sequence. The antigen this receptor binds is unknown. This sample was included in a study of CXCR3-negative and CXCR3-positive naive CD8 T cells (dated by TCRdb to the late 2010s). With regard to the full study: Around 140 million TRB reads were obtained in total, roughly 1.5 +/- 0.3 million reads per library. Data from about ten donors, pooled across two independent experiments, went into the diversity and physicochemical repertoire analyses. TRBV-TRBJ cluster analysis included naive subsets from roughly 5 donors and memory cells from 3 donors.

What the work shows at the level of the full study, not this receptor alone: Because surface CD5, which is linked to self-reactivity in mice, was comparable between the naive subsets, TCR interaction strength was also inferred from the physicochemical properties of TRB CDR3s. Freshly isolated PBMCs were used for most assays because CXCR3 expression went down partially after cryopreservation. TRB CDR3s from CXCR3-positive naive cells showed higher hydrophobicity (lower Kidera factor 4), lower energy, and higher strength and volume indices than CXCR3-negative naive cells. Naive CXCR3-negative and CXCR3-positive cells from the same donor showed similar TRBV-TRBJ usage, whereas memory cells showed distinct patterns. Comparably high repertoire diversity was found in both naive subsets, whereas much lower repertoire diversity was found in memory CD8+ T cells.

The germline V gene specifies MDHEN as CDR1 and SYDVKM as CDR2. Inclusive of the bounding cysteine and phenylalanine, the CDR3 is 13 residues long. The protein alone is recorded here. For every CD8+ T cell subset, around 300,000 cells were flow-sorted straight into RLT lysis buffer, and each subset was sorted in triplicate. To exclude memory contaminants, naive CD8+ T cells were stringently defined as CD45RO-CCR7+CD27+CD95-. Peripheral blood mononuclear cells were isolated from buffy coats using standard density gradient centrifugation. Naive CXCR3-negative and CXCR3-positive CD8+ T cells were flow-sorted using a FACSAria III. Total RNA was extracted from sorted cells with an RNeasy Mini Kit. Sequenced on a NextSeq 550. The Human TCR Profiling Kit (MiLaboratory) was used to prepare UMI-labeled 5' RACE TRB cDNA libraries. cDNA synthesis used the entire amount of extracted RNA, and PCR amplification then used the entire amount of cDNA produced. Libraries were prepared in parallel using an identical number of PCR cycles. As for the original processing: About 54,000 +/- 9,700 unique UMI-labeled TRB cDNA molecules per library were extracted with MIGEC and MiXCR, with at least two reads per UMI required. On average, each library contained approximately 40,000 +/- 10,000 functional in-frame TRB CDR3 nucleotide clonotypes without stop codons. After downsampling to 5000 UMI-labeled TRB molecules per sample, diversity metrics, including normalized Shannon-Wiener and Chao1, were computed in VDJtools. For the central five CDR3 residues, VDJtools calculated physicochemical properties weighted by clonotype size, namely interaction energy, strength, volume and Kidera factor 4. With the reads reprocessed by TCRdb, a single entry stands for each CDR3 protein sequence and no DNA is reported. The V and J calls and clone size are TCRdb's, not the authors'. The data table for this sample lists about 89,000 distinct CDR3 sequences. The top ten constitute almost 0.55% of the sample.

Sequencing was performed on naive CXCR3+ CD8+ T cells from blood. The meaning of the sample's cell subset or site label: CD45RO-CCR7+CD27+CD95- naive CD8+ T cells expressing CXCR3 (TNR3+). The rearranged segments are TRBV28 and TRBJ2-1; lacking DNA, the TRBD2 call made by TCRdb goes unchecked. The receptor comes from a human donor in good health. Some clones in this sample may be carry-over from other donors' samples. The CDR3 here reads CASRGLVYNEQFF.